This entry lists 16 T cell receptor beta chains sequenced from one sample in a study. Cells sorted as Tregs were CD4+, CD25+ and CD127-/low. TCRdb itself ran the 5' RACE reads through MiXCR, one entry per CDR3 protein. The sample lists about 57,000 distinct CDR3 sequences, about 26% seen once, with 2% to 2.5% in the top ten. The sample comprised tumor-infiltrating Tregs sorted from the breast tumor. All receptors derive from a female donor with breast cancer.

The chain couples TRBV2 to TRBJ2-7, with D hard to call. Germline loops: CDR1 SNHLY, CDR2 FYNNEI. The CDR3 runs to 11 residues. V lost 6 bases, J lost 12 bases, and 15 bases lay in between. CDR3 DNA sequence: TGTGCCAGCAGGGCCGACTCGCCCCGGTACTTC. Translated: CASRADSPRYF.

This clonotype was seen ten or more times. The chain combines TRBV20-1 with TRBJ2-7, with D perhaps matching TRBD2 (6 bases). The CDR3 is 12 amino acids. Germline CDR1 and CDR2: DFQATT and SNEGSKA (reference sequence). V gave up 3 bases and J gave up 3 bases, with 9 bases separating them. The CDR3: CSASRTNYEQYF. CDR3 nucleotides: TGCAGTGCTAGCCGGACTAACTACGAGCAGTACTTC.

This clonotype appeared many times. V usage is TRBV20-1 and J usage is TRBJ1-4, with D possibly matching TRBD1 (5 bases). Trimming cost V 6 bases and J 3 bases, with 14 bases left between them. Per germline, CDR1 DFQATT and CDR2 SNEGSKA (reference sequence). CDR3 length: 14 residues. CDR3 loop: CSATGGESNEKLFF. The CDR3 region has the DNA TGCAGTGCGACCGGAGGGGAATCTAATGAAAAACTGTTTTTT.

This clonotype showed up many times. The chain is built from TRBV7-3 and TRBJ2-7; either TRBD1 or TRBD2 may fit D (5 bases each). V was trimmed by 5 bases and J by 2 bases, leaving 16 bases between them. The CDR3 is 15 amino acids. Germline loops: CDR1 SGHTA, CDR2 FQGTGA. The CDR3 DNA reads TGTGCCAGCAGCCCCCTGGGGACGGGGACCTACGAGCAGTACTTC. Translated: CASSPLGTGTYEQYF.

The rearrangement joins TRBV19 to TRBJ1-2; D unclear. Trimming shortened V by 3 bases and J by 3 bases, and 8 bases separated the two germline ends. CDR3 length: 13 amino acids. Germline CDR1 and CDR2: LNHDA and SQIVND (reference sequence). The CDR3 spells CASSMRGDYGYTF. CDR3 bases: TGTGCCAGTAGTATGCGCGGCGACTATGGCTACACCTTC.

This rearrangement joins TRBV5-1 to TRBJ2-1; either TRBD1 or TRBD2 may supply D (5 bases each). V dropped 0 bases and J dropped 6 bases, with 7 bases sitting between them. Germline V gene data show CDR1 as SGHRS and CDR2 as YFSETQ. The CDR3 loop spans 13 amino acids. The CDR3 loop reads CASSLEGPNEQFF. The CDR3 coding sequence is TGCGCCAGCAGCTTGGAGGGACCCAATGAGCAGTTCTTC. Drawing the rest from reference TRBV5-1 and TRBJ2-1, the complete variable domain is KAGVTQTPRYLIKTRGQQVTLSCSPISGHRSVSWYQQTPGQGLQFLFEYFSETQRNKGNFPGRFSGRQFSNSRSEMNVSTLELGDSALYLCASSLEGPNEQFFGPGTRLTVL.

This sequence joins TRBV6-5 and TRBJ1-2; 7 nucleotides agree with TRBD1. V shed 7 bases, J shed 5 bases, and the junction held 10 bases outside the gene matches. Germline V gene sequence: CDR1 MNHEY, CDR2 SVGAGI. This CDR3 contains 14 residues. CDR3 region: CASTERQGRYGYTF. In DNA, the CDR3 is TGTGCCAGCACCGAAAGACAGGGAAGATATGGCTACACCTTC.

Remarks on this clonotype: This may come from a read error, since a much larger clone is one base off. Written as DNA, the CDR3 is TGTGCCAGCGCCGACAGGGGGCCATTCCACACTGAAGCTTTCTTT. It encodes CASADRGPFHTEAFF. The chain carries TRBV6-2 or TRBV6-3 and TRBJ1-1; TRBD1 agrees at 10 bases. Germline V gene lookup returns CDR1 MNHEY and CDR2 SVGEGT. The CDR3 length is 15 residues. The ends lost 8 bases at V and 3 bases at J; junction bases unmatched: 9.

In regard to this clonotype: One base away lies a much larger clone, so this may be a sequencing read error. Since the CDR3 does not end with the conserved phenylalanine or tryptophan, this likely comes from a read error. The gene calls are TRBV7-9 and TRBJ1-2; 8 positions agree with TRBD1. Germline CDR1 is SEHNR and CDR2 is FQNEAQ (reference sequence). V was pared by 3 bases and J by 4 bases, with 1 base of the junction left unmatched. This CDR3 contains 13 residues. The CDR3 DNA reads TGTGCCAGCAGCTTCGGACAGGGCTATGGCTACACCCTC. Its protein product is CASSFGQGYGYTL.

The chain combines TRBV4-2 with TRBJ1-5; D not resolved. Trimming stripped 4 bases from V and 4 bases from J, with 8 bases between. From germline, CDR1 is LGHNA and CDR2 YNFKEQ. The CDR3 extends over 13 amino acids. The CDR3 region is CASSPDQNQPQHF. CDR3 coding DNA: TGTGCCAGCAGCCCAGACCAAAATCAGCCCCAGCATTTT.

This clonotype has a single count. A single base separates this from a much larger clone, so it may be a read error. The chain employs TRBV7-9 and TRBJ1-2; tentatively, D is TRBD1 (5 bases). Germline V gene lookup returns CDR1 SEHNR and CDR2 FQNEAQ (reference sequence). V gave up 1 base and J gave up 6 bases, with 12 bases separating them. The CDR3 is 14 amino acids. The CDR3 loop is CASSLGTPDNGYTF. The CDR3 DNA follows: TGTGCCAGCAGCTTAGGTACGCCGGACAATGGCTACACCTTC.

This clonotype was picked up a small number of times. The rearrangement links TRBV29-1 to TRBJ2-3, with D possibly called TRBD1 or TRBD2 (7 bases each). CDR3 length: 15 amino acids. Germline lookup yields CDR1 SQVTM and CDR2 ANQGSEA. V shed 6 bases and J shed 2 bases, with 18 bases lying between them. The CDR3 nucleotides are TGCAGCGTGGGGGGGACAGCAGGGTACACAGATACGCAGTATTTT. It yields the protein CSVGGTAGYTDTQYF.

V is TRBV6-2 or TRBV6-3 and J is TRBJ1-1; 8 bases agree with TRBD1. With 6 bases clipped from V and 3 bases from J, the junction kept 6 bases outside the gene matches. Germline V gene sequence: CDR1 MNHEY, CDR2 SVGEGT. This CDR3 is 14 amino acids long. The CDR3: CASSRTGRDTEAFF. In DNA form, the CDR3 reads TGTGCCAGCAGCAGGACAGGGCGGGACACTGAAGCTTTCTTT.

With regard to this clonotype: A much larger clonotype is one base distant, so this may be a read error. The J gene is TRBJ2-5, the V gene TRBV7-9; no clear D. Germline assignment: CDR1 SEHNR and CDR2 FQNEAQ (reference sequence). This CDR3 has 12 amino acids. DNA of the CDR3: TGTGCTTTAGTCATGGAGTTAGAGACCCGGTACTTC. As protein: CALVMELETRYF.

This clonotype was seen just once. A clone one base away is much larger, so this may be a read error. CDR3 in amino acids: CVSSPQQIYTDTQYF. In nucleotides, the CDR3 is TGTGTCAGCAGTCCCCAACAGATTTACACAGATACGCAGTATTTT. The rearrangement uses TRBV12-3 or TRBV12-4 and TRBJ2-3; the D is unclear. CDR3 length: 15 amino acids.

This clonotype was observed a few times. This chain connects TRBV7-2 to TRBJ2-6; D ambiguous. Germline V gene data show CDR1 as SGHTA and CDR2 as FQGNSA. V was trimmed by 4 bases and J by 0 bases, leaving 4 bases between them. This CDR3 region has 14 residues. CDR3 in DNA: TGTGCCAGCAGCTCCAACTCTGGGGCCAACGTCCTGACTTTC. This translates into CASSSNSGANVLTF.